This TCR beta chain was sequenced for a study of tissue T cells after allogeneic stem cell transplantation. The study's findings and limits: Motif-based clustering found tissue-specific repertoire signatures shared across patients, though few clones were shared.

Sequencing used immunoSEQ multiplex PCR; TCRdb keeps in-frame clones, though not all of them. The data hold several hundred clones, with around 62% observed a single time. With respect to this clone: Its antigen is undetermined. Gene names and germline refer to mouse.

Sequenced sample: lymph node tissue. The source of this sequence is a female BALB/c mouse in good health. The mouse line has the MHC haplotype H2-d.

Partial CDR3 DNA: TGTGCCTGGGGACAAATTTCCAACGAAAGATTATTT. It is translated as CAWGQISNERLF. From start to end, the CDR3 is CAWGQISNERLFF. The genes are TRBV31 and TRBJ1-4; maybe TRBD1 (5 bases). The DNA ends 1 residue before the CDR3 does, and the rest of the CDR3 is filled in from the germline J gene. The V and J ends lost 5 bases and 0 bases respectively, with 7 bases between them. CDR3 length: 13 amino acids. From germline, CDR1 is GKSSPN and CDR2 SITVG.